Listed below are T cell receptor beta chains from one sample, sequenced in a study of regulatory T cells in long-lasting Graves disease. One entry per CDR3 protein results from TCRdb running MiXCR on the multiplex PCR reads. This table holds around 500,000 distinct CDR3 sequences, approximately 13% found once. This same sample was also taken into another study, of T cells in Graves' hyperthyroidism and ophthalmopathy.

Sequencing was performed on peripheral blood mononuclear cells (PBMCs), taken at new diagnosis, from a patient treated with antithyroid drugs. The receptors shown here come from a man under 40 with Graves disease. CDR3s include the opening cysteine and the closing phenylalanine or tryptophan. The order of the fields is D gene, V gene, J gene, clone size, CDR3 protein, CDR3 DNA. D genes are given only for firm matches. Only some rows state a clone size, as once, few, many or a class for expanded clones.

d_call: TRBD2
v_call: TRBV6-9
j_call: TRBJ2-3
clone_size: NA
cdr3_aa: CASSSPPGLATDTQYF
cdr3_nt: TGTGCCAGCAGTTCACCACCGGGACTAGCGACAGATACGCAGTATTTT

d_call: TRBD2
v_call: TRBV20-1
j_call: TRBJ2-2
clone_size: many
cdr3_aa: CSARLLRAGGSTGELFF
cdr3_nt: TGCAGTGCTCGACTTCTTAGGGCGGGAGGTAGCACCGGGGAGCTGTTTTTT

d_call: NA
v_call: TRBV5-1
j_call: TRBJ2-1
clone_size: many
cdr3_aa: CASSLDSTSNEQFF
cdr3_nt: TGCGCCAGCAGCTTGGATTCTACTAGCAATGAGCAGTTCTTC

d_call: TRBD2
v_call: TRBV7-9
j_call: TRBJ2-1
clone_size: NA
cdr3_aa: CASSYRPSGTGEQFF
cdr3_nt: TGTGCCAGCAGCTACCGGCCTAGCGGGACTGGGGAGCAGTTCTTC

d_call: TRBD2
v_call: TRBV6-1
j_call: TRBJ2-1
clone_size: NA
cdr3_aa: CASSKSGRGAYNEQFF
cdr3_nt: TGTGCCAGCAGCAAGAGCGGGAGGGGAGCCTACAATGAGCAGTTCTTC

d_call: NA
v_call: TRBV18
j_call: TRBJ2-3
clone_size: many
cdr3_aa: CASSPLRAPDTQYF
cdr3_nt: TGTGCCAGCTCACCATTAAGGGCGCCAGATACGCAGTATTTT

d_call: NA
v_call: TRBV28
j_call: TRBJ2-1
clone_size: few
cdr3_aa: CASIGLGSSYNEQFF
cdr3_nt: TGTGCCAGCATAGGCCTGGGGAGCTCCTACAATGAGCAGTTCTTC

d_call: NA
v_call: TRBV30
j_call: TRBJ1-1
clone_size: many
cdr3_aa: CAWRWAPNTEAFF
cdr3_nt: TGTGCCTGGAGGTGGGCCCCGAACACTGAAGCTTTCTTT

d_call: NA
v_call: TRBV29-1
j_call: TRBJ1-2
clone_size: many
cdr3_aa: CSVDSSHYGYTF
cdr3_nt: TGCAGCGTTGACAGCTCCCACTATGGCTACACCTTC

d_call: NA
v_call: TRBV6-1
j_call: TRBJ2-7
clone_size: many
cdr3_aa: CASSEVASSYEQYF
cdr3_nt: TGTGCCAGCAGTGAGGTTGCCAGCTCCTACGAGCAGTACTTC

d_call: NA
v_call: TRBV6-1
j_call: TRBJ2-3
clone_size: many
cdr3_aa: CASTQGGVSTDTQYF
cdr3_nt: TGTGCCAGCACACAGGGAGGGGTTAGCACAGATACGCAGTATTTT

d_call: NA
v_call: TRBV12-3/TRBV12-4
j_call: TRBJ2-7
clone_size: many
cdr3_aa: CASSRKTYEQYF
cdr3_nt: TGTGCCAGCAGTAGGAAGACCTACGAGCAGTACTTC

d_call: TRBD2
v_call: TRBV5-1
j_call: TRBJ2-1
clone_size: NA
cdr3_aa: CASSLEASGSNEQFF
cdr3_nt: TGCGCCAGCAGCTTGGAGGCTAGCGGGAGTAATGAGCAGTTCTTC

d_call: TRBD2
v_call: TRBV20-1
j_call: TRBJ2-1
clone_size: many
cdr3_aa: CSARPLGGRATNEQFF
cdr3_nt: TGCAGTGCTAGGCCCCTTGGCGGGAGGGCCACTAATGAGCAGTTCTTC

d_call: NA
v_call: TRBV5-6
j_call: TRBJ2-2
clone_size: NA
cdr3_aa: CASSFDLTNTGELFF
cdr3_nt: TGTGCCAGCAGCTTTGACTTGACGAACACCGGGGAGCTGTTTTTT

d_call: NA
v_call: TRBV15
j_call: TRBJ1-5
clone_size: NA
cdr3_aa: CATSRERSNQPQHF
cdr3_nt: TGTGCCACCAGCAGAGAAAGGAGCAATCAGCCCCAGCATTTT

d_call: TRBD2
v_call: TRBV2
j_call: TRBJ2-2
clone_size: NA
cdr3_aa: CASSPGLATTGELFF
cdr3_nt: TGTGCCAGCAGCCCGGGACTAGCGACCACCGGGGAGCTGTTTTTT

d_call: TRBD2
v_call: TRBV30
j_call: TRBJ2-3
clone_size: many
cdr3_aa: CAWNSGSAADTQYF
cdr3_nt: TGTGCCTGGAATAGCGGGAGTGCGGCAGATACGCAGTATTTT

d_call: TRBD2
v_call: TRBV29-1
j_call: TRBJ2-3
clone_size: many
cdr3_aa: CSLTLPPGLAGAGRTDTQYF
cdr3_nt: TGCAGCCTCACCCTTCCACCGGGACTAGCGGGAGCCGGCCGGACAGATACGCAGTATTTT

d_call: NA
v_call: TRBV29-1
j_call: TRBJ2-1
clone_size: many
cdr3_aa: CSVGEDEQFF
cdr3_nt: TGCAGCGTTGGGGAGGATGAGCAGTTCTTC

d_call: TRBD2
v_call: TRBV27
j_call: TRBJ2-2
clone_size: many
cdr3_aa: CASSLKGLGYTGELFF
cdr3_nt: TGTGCCAGCAGTTTGAAGGGACTAGGATACACCGGGGAGCTGTTTTTT

d_call: NA
v_call: TRBV18
j_call: TRBJ2-5
clone_size: few
cdr3_aa: CASSPRDWAQETQYF
cdr3_nt: TGTGCCAGCTCACCACGGGATTGGGCCCAAGAGACCCAGTACTTC